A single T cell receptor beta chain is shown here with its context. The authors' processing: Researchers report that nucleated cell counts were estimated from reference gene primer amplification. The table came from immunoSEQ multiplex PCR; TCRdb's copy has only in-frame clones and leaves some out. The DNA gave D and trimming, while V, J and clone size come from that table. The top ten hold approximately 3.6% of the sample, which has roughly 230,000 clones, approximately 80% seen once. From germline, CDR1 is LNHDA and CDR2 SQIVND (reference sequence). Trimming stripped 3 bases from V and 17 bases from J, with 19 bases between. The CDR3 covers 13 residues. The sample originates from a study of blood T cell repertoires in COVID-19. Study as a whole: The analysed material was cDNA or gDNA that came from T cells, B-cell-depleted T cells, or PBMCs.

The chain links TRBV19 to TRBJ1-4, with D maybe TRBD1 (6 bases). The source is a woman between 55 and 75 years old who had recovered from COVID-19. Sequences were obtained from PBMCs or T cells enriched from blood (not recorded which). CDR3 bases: TGTGCCAGTAGTATCTCGGCCCGGGACATTATCTTTTTT. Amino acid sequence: CASSISARDIIFF.